This T cell receptor beta chain appears in the sequencing data of a study of blood T cell repertoires in COVID-19. Study information: Specimens from acute and convalescent COVID-19 originated in the United States, Italy and Spain. From T cells, B-cell-depleted T cells, or PBMCs came the material, which was cDNA or gDNA.

V dropped 4 bases and J dropped 1 base, with 17 bases sitting between them. CDR1 SGHRS and CDR2 YFSETQ come from the germline V gene. This CDR3 is built from 17 residues. This clone was detected ten times or more. Under the authors' procedure: Amplification with reference gene primers provided the estimates of nucleated cell counts. Sequenced by immunoSEQ multiplex PCR; TCRdb stores in-frame clones only, minus some. The V and J calls and the clone size are those of that table, but D and trimming were determined from the DNA. The table records under 300,000 clones, around 82% of them present only once.

This receptor was identified in a man older than 75 with acute or convalescent COVID-19. The specimen was peripheral blood. The chain employs TRBV5-1 and TRBJ1-4; possible D gene TRBD1, 6 bases. The chain's CDR3 is CASSTGQPGGTNEKLFF. The CDR3 DNA reads TGCGCCAGCAGCACGGGACAACCAGGTGGAACTAATGAAAAACTGTTTTTT.